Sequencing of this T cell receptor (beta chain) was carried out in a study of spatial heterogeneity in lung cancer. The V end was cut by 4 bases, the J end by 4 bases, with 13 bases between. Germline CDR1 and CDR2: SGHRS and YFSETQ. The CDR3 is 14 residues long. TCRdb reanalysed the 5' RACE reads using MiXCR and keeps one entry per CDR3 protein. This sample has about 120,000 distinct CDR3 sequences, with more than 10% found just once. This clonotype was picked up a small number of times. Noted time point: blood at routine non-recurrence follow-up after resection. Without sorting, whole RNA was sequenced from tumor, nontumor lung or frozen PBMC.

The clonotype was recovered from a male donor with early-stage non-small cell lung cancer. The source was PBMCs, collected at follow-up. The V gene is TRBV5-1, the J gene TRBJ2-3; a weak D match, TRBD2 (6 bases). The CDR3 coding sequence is TGCGCCAGCAGCCTCCCATCGGGGGCAGATACGCAGTATTTT. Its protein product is CASSLPSGADTQYF.